The 11 T cell receptor beta chains given below trace back to one sample, sequenced in a study of tumour-infiltrating T cells in Burkitt lymphoma. The assay was immunoSEQ multiplex PCR, and TCRdb's table has in-frame clones only and misses some. This sample has 4,400 or so clones; about 88% occur once, and the top ten carry about 13%. Sequenced: tumor tissue. All receptors come from a human donor with diffuse large B-cell lymphoma. Some clones in this sample may be carry-over from other donors' samples.

The chain carries TRBV5-1 and TRBJ2-3; 8 positions match TRBD2. V shed 0 bases and J 2 bases; nucleotides not matched to a gene: 5. Germline lookup yields CDR1 SGHRS and CDR2 YFSETQ. The CDR3 is made up of 16 amino acids. The DNA for the CDR3 is TGCGCCAGCAGCTTGGTGGTAGCGGGAACCACAGATACGCAGTATTTT. It encodes CASSLVVAGTTDTQYF.

CDR3 sequence reads: CASSLARESGETQYF. DNA of the CDR3: TGTGCCAGCAGCTTGGCTCGGGAGTCCGGAGAGACCCAGTACTTC. This chain connects TRBV5-6 to TRBJ2-5; D is possibly TRBD2 (6 bases). The V end lost 0 bases, the J end lost 4 bases, and 13 bases lay between the germline ends. There are 15 residues in the CDR3. The germline gives CDR1 SGHDT, CDR2 YYEEEE.

The V and J genes are TRBV10-1 and TRBJ2-3; D uncertain. Between the trimmed V and J ends, which lost 1 base and 2 bases, there was a span of 7 bases. The CDR3 runs to 14 residues. The V gene's germline CDR1 is WNHNN and CDR2 SYGVQD (reference sequence). The CDR3 region has the DNA TGCGCCAGCAGTGAGTGGCAGGCCACAGATACGCAGTATTTT. Translated: CASSEWQATDTQYF.

The genes are TRBV23-1 and TRBJ2-7, with TRBD2 as a possible D gene (6 bases). TRBV23-1 is an open reading frame whose function is uncertain. V lost 6 bases and J lost 7, with 28 bases in between. This CDR3 comprises 17 residues. The CDR3 coding sequence is TGCGCCAGCAGCCCACGGACTTTTGGCCGACTAGGTGGGGAGCAGTACTTC. Translating it yields CASSPRTFGRLGGEQYF.

The chain is built from TRBV14 and TRBJ1-2; D not resolved. V was clipped by 2 bases and J by 4 bases, with 11 bases between them. The CDR3 has 14 amino acids. Germline V CDR1 and CDR2: SGHDN, FVKESK. DNA of the CDR3: TGTGCCAGCAGCCAATTAGGGCGGAGCTATGGCTACACCTTC. Translation: CASSQLGRSYGYTF.

V is TRBV18 and J is TRBJ1-1, with D unclear. The CDR3 contains 14 residues. Germline-derived CDR1 and CDR2 are KGHSH and LQKENI. Trimming cost V 0 bases and J 4 bases, with 9 bases left between them. In DNA form, the CDR3 reads TGTGCCAGCTCACCACCACCGGGAGGCACTGAAGCTTTCTTT. Its protein is CASSPPPGGTEAFF.

The rearrangement links TRBV27 to TRBJ2-6; D is possibly TRBD2 (5 bases). The V and J ends lost 4 bases and 0 bases respectively, with 10 bases between them. This CDR3 is built from 16 residues. Germline assignment: CDR1 MNHEY and CDR2 SMNVEV (reference sequence). CDR3 sequence (DNA): TGTGCCAGCAGTTCAACTAGGTCCTCTGGGGCCAACGTCCTGACTTTC. Translating gives CASSSTRSSGANVLTF.

V and J are TRBV6-1 and TRBJ2-5, with D tentatively TRBD1 or TRBD2 (6 bases each). CDR3 size: 16 residues. Germline CDR1 reads MNHNS; CDR2 reads SASEGT. The ends were cut back, 2 bases at V and 4 bases at J, with 17 bases in the middle. In DNA form, the CDR3 reads TGTGCCAGCAGTGAAAGCTCCGGGGGCGGAGGAGAGACCCAGTACTTC. As protein: CASSESSGGGGETQYF.

The genes are TRBV6-5 and TRBJ2-2; 7 bases are shared with TRBD1. V lost 10 bases, J lost 4 bases, and 9 bases stayed unmatched. Germline CDR1 reads MNHEY; CDR2 reads SVGAGI. This CDR3 has 14 residues. The CDR3 region has the DNA TGTGCCACCTGGAGTGACAGGGTCACCGGGGAGCTGTTTTTT. It is translated as CATWSDRVTGELFF.

J is TRBJ1-4 and V is TRBV9; TRBD1 matches 7 bases. Germline V CDR1 and CDR2: SGDLS, YYNGEE. This CDR3 contains 14 residues. Trimming removed 3 bases from V and 4 bases from J; junction bases left unmatched: 3. The DNA for the CDR3 is TGTGCCAGCAGCGCGGGACAGAATAATGAAAAACTGTTTTTT. It is translated as CASSAGQNNEKLFF.

The chain has TRBV27 and TRBJ2-7; 9 bases line up with TRBD1. This CDR3 region has 15 residues. V dropped 6 bases and J dropped 3; count of bases not matched to a gene: 9. Germline values: CDR1 MNHEY, CDR2 SMNVEV (reference sequence). The CDR3 protein is CASRTAGTGYYEQYF. The CDR3 DNA reads TGTGCCAGCAGAACCGCCGGGACAGGGTACTACGAGCAGTACTTC.